A single sample gave rise to the 2 T cell receptor beta chains below, sequenced in a study of shared clonotypes between healthy human individuals. The table came from immunoSEQ multiplex PCR; TCRdb's copy has only in-frame clones and leaves some out. Of hundreds of thousands of clones listed, around 90% are singletons. CD45RO-negative CD8 cells positively selected for CCR7 made up the naive population, which excluded terminally differentiated effector memory CD45RA+ cells. Sequenced material: naive CD8+ T cells sorted from blood. The source is a young man in good health.

The chain has TRBV11-2 and TRBJ1-4; D remains unclear. Germline CDR1 and CDR2: SGHAT and FQNNGV. V gave up 0 bases and J gave up 5 bases, with 7 bases separating them. The CDR3 totals 14 residues. The CDR3 DNA reads TGTGCCAGCAGCTTAGAGTTCGGGAATGAAAAACTGTTTTTT. Amino acids: CASSLEFGNEKLFF. Based on the CDR3 plus reference TRBV11-2 and TRBJ1-4, the full variable domain is EAGVAQSPRYKIIEKRQSVAFWCNPISGHATLYWYQQILGQGPKLLIQFQNNGVVDDSQLPKDRFSAERLKGVDSTLKIQPAKLEDSAVYLCASSLEFGNEKLFFGSGTQLSVL.

The J gene is TRBJ2-1, the V gene TRBV11-3, with 10 nucleotides matching TRBD1. V was clipped by 8 bases and J by 3 bases; unmatched bases: 10. Germline lookup yields CDR1 SGHNT and CDR2 YENEEA. This CDR3 has 16 amino acids. The CDR3 nucleotides read TGTGCCAGCGGGAGATGGACAGGGGGGAGCTACAATGAGCAGTTCTTC. Its translation is CASGRWTGGSYNEQFF.